This TCR beta chain was sequenced for a study of blood T cell repertoires in COVID-19. CDR3 length: 17 residues. The germline V and J ends were trimmed by 0 bases and 3 bases, with 17 bases remaining between them. Per germline, CDR1 SGHNT and CDR2 YENEEA. Allocation to cohorts depended on clinical history reported by the participants. Only in-frame clones appear in the TCRdb table, and some are missing; sequencing was by immunoSEQ multiplex PCR. The sample has 250,000 to 350,000 clones; 70% to 90% are singletons. Specimen: PBMCs or T cells enriched from blood (not recorded which). The rearrangement uses TRBV11-3 and TRBJ1-2, with D maybe TRBD1 (5 bases). The sequence was collected from a woman between 40 and 55 years old who had recovered from COVID-19. CDR3 region: CASSLDQGGIVDYGYTF. CDR3 DNA: TGTGCCAGCAGCTTAGATCAGGGAGGTATTGTAGACTATGGCTACACCTTC.